Each of the 16 T cell receptor beta chains below was sequenced from the same sample in a study of blood T cells in healthy people across ages. A sample-barcoded 5' primer and a J-beta primer mix were used in a second PCR of roughly 6 to 11 cycles. Via MiXCR, TCRdb re-called the 5' RACE reads, giving one row per CDR3 protein. Seen here are about 1,500,000 distinct CDR3 sequences, 28% observed once, and the top ten hold roughly 8.2%. The sequenced material came from blood. The receptors originated from a woman aged 30 to 39 in good health.

This clonotype turned up a few times. At one end the junction does not follow the germline gene, possibly because of a read error. The chain has TRBV7-2 and TRBJ2-3; TRBD2 agrees at 7 bases. The germline V gene has CDR1 SGHTA and CDR2 FQGNSA. The CDR3 runs to 13 residues. CDR3 loop: CASSLGGVNTLYF. In DNA form, the CDR3 reads TGTGCCAGCAGCTTGGGAGGGGTCAATACGCTGTATTTT. Full variable domain (remainder filled in from reference TRBV7-2 and TRBJ2-3): GAGVSQSPSNKVTEKGKDVELRCDPISGHTALYWYRQSLGQGLEFLIYFQGNSAPDKSGLPSDRFSAERTGGSVSTLTIQRTQQEDSAVYLCASSLGGVNTLYFGPGTRLTVL.

V gene TRBV6-5 combines with J gene TRBJ1-4, with 8 bases fitting TRBD1. The CDR3 is 14 residues long. V gave up 4 bases and J gave up 11 bases; unmatched junction bases: 9. CDR1 and CDR2 (germline): MNHEY, SVGAGI. In DNA, the CDR3 is TGTGCCAGCAGTTCGCGGGACAGGAGACCTAAACTGTTTTTT. Translating gives CASSSRDRRPKLFF.

This clonotype was observed a few times. V is TRBV20-1 and J is TRBJ2-3, with D perhaps matching TRBD2 (5 bases). This CDR3 has 14 residues. Germline CDR1 DFQATT, CDR2 SNEGSKA (reference sequence). Trimming took 8 bases from V and 3 from J, leaving 18 bases between them. The DNA of the CDR3 is TGCAGTATCCCCCCGGCGACTACTACAGATACGCAGTATTTT. This sequence encodes CSIPPATTTDTQYF.

Comments on this clonotype: A read error may be the cause here, since a much bigger clone is one base away. This rearrangement joins TRBV7-2 to TRBJ1-4, with D hard to call. The CDR3 sequence is 16 residues long. CDR1 SGHTA and CDR2 FQGNSA come from the germline V gene. Trimming left V 7 bases short and J 8 bases short, with 23 bases between. The CDR3 DNA is TGTGCCAGCAACCCAGACGGCCAGAGAAAACGGGAAAAACTGTTTTTT. Translated: CASNPDGQRKREKLFF.

This clonotype was counted between two and nine times. The V and J genes are TRBV5-1 and TRBJ2-5, with D perhaps TRBD1 or TRBD2 (5 bases each). V was pared by 6 bases and J by 4 bases, with 16 bases between. This CDR3 region has 14 residues. Germline V CDR1 and CDR2: SGHRS, YFSETQ. The DNA of the CDR3 is TGCGCCAGCAATTCTAAGGGACCTACAGAGACCCAGTACTTC. This codes for CASNSKGPTETQYF.

This clonotype was counted ten times or more. This chain connects TRBV12-3 or TRBV12-4 to TRBJ2-7, with a weak D call TRBD2 (6 bases). The CDR3 is 15 amino acids. Trimming pared 6 bases from V and 2 bases from J, leaving 17 bases between. The CDR3 DNA sequence: TGTGCCAGCAGCCCCGGGGGAGTGGGGACCTACGAGCAGTACTTC. Translating gives CASSPGGVGTYEQYF.

This clonotype was seen ten or more times. The V gene is TRBV10-3, the J gene TRBJ2-6; D may correspond to TRBD1 or TRBD2 (5 bases each). Germline lookup yields CDR1 ENHRY and CDR2 SYGVKD. The CDR3 loop spans 18 amino acids. Trimming cost V 0 bases and J 0 bases, with 12 bases left between them. The CDR3 sequence is CAISESGIGTSGANVLTF. For the CDR3, the DNA is TGTGCCATCAGTGAGTCAGGTATAGGGACCTCTGGGGCCAACGTCCTGACTTTC.

In this sample, this clonotype turned up a few times. V is TRBV7-9 and J is TRBJ1-2; 7 bases are shared with TRBD1. This CDR3 is 13 amino acids long. The V gene's germline CDR1 is SEHNR and CDR2 FQNEAQ (reference sequence). Unmatched junction bases numbered 8, after V lost 5 bases and J lost 8 bases. This chain's CDR3 is CASSKGGLPGYTF. The CDR3 nucleotides read TGTGCCAGCAGCAAAGGGGGCCTTCCGGGCTACACCTTC. The whole variable domain, filled in from reference TRBV7-9 and TRBJ1-2, reads DTGVSQNPRHKITKRGQNVTFRCDPISEHNRLYWYRQTLGQGPEFLTYFQNEAQLEKSRLLSDRFSAERPKGSFSTLEIQRTEQGDSAMYLCASSKGGLPGYTFGSGTRLTVV.

This clonotype has just a few counts. The J gene is TRBJ1-3, the V gene TRBV10-3; D is uncertain. The CDR3 runs to 14 residues. Germline V gives CDR1 ENHRY, CDR2 SYGVKD. V dropped 4 bases and J dropped 1 base, with 8 bases sitting between them. This CDR3 is CAISGTLSGNTIYF. CDR3 bases: TGTGCCATCAGTGGGACTCTATCTGGAAACACCATATATTTT.

This clonotype has a count of ten or more. This sequence joins TRBV29-1 and TRBJ2-7; perhaps TRBD1 as D (6 bases). Trimming shortened V by 5 bases and J by 1 base, and 9 bases separated the two germline ends. This CDR3 contains 12 residues. Germline V gene sequence: CDR1 SQVTM, CDR2 ANQGSEA. This CDR3 reads CSVRTASYEQYF. In DNA, the CDR3 is TGCAGCGTTCGGACAGCGTCCTACGAGCAGTACTTC.

The V gene is TRBV15, the J gene TRBJ2-1; 9 positions agree with TRBD2. The CDR3 is 16 residues long. V shed 4 bases and J 4 bases; nucleotides not matched to a gene: 8. CDR1 LNHNV and CDR2 YYDKDF come from the germline V gene (reference sequence). For the CDR3, the DNA is TGTGCCACCAGCACCAGTGGACTAGCGAATTACAATGAGCAGTTCTTC. It translates to CATSTSGLANYNEQFF. Variable domain in full (rest from reference TRBV15 and TRBJ2-1): DAMVIQNPRYQVTQFGKPVTLSCSQTLNHNVMYWYQQKSSQAPKLLFHYYDKDFNNEADTPDNFQSRRPNTSFCFLDIRSPGLGDTAMYLCATSTSGLANYNEQFFGPGTRLTVL.

This clonotype occurred many times. This chain uses TRBV11-2 with TRBJ2-7, with D unclear. The germline V gene encodes CDR1 SGHAT and CDR2 FQNNGV. CDR3 size: 12 residues. The V end was cut by 9 bases, the J end by 5 bases, with 14 bases between. The CDR3, as DNA: TGTGCCAGTCAGCTGCCCCCAAACGAGCAGTACTTC. This translates into CASQLPPNEQYF. The entire variable domain, with the rest obtained from reference TRBV11-2 and TRBJ2-7, is as follows: EAGVAQSPRYKIIEKRQSVAFWCNPISGHATLYWYQQILGQGPKLLIQFQNNGVVDDSQLPKDRFSAERLKGVDSTLKIQPAKLEDSAVYLCASQLPPNEQYFGPGTRLTVT.

This clonotype occurred a few times. The CDR3 sequence: CASPKQGDTGELFF. The CDR3 nucleotides read TGTGCCAGCCCTAAGCAGGGTGACACCGGGGAGCTGTTTTTT. The V call is TRBV6-1, the J call TRBJ2-2; a weak D match, TRBD1 (5 bases). Germline assignment: CDR1 MNHNS and CDR2 SASEGT. This CDR3 spans 14 amino acids. Trimming took 8 bases from V and 3 from J, leaving 13 bases between them.

The table lists this clonotype with a few counts. V is TRBV6-5 and J is TRBJ2-7; 12 nucleotides line up with TRBD2. CDR3 length: 16 amino acids. V lost 6 bases to trimming and J lost 3 bases; unmatched junction nucleotides: 9. The germline gives CDR1 MNHEY, CDR2 SVGAGI. The CDR3 spells CASSRDRTSGIYEQYF. CDR3 sequence (DNA): TGTGCCAGCAGCAGGGACAGGACTAGCGGGATCTACGAGCAGTACTTC.

The gene calls are TRBV28 and TRBJ2-7, with TRBD1 matching 8 bases. The J segment lost 4 bases and the V segment lost 8 bases, leaving 7 bases of the junction unmatched. This CDR3 has 13 residues. Germline lookup yields CDR1 MDHEN and CDR2 SYDVKM. The CDR3 region has the DNA TGTGCCAGCCAAGCAGGGGGCTGGTACGAGCAGTACTTC. This gives the protein CASQAGGWYEQYF. Complete variable domain (other parts from reference TRBV28 and TRBJ2-7): DVKVTQSSRYLVKRTGEKVFLECVQDMDHENMFWYRQDPGLGLRLIYFSYDVKMKEKGDIPEGYSVSREKKERFSLILESASTNQTSMYLCASQAGGWYEQYFGPGTRLTVT.

This clonotype has more than one count but fewer than ten. This chain connects TRBV27 to TRBJ2-7; D may be TRBD1 or TRBD2 (5 bases each). The CDR3 sequence is 13 residues long. Germline V gives CDR1 MNHEY, CDR2 SMNVEV (reference sequence). Trimming took 4 bases from V and 6 from J, leaving 13 bases between them. CDR3 amino acids: CASSSRWGSEQYF. The CDR3 nucleotides read TGTGCCAGCAGTTCCCGGTGGGGGAGCGAGCAGTACTTC.